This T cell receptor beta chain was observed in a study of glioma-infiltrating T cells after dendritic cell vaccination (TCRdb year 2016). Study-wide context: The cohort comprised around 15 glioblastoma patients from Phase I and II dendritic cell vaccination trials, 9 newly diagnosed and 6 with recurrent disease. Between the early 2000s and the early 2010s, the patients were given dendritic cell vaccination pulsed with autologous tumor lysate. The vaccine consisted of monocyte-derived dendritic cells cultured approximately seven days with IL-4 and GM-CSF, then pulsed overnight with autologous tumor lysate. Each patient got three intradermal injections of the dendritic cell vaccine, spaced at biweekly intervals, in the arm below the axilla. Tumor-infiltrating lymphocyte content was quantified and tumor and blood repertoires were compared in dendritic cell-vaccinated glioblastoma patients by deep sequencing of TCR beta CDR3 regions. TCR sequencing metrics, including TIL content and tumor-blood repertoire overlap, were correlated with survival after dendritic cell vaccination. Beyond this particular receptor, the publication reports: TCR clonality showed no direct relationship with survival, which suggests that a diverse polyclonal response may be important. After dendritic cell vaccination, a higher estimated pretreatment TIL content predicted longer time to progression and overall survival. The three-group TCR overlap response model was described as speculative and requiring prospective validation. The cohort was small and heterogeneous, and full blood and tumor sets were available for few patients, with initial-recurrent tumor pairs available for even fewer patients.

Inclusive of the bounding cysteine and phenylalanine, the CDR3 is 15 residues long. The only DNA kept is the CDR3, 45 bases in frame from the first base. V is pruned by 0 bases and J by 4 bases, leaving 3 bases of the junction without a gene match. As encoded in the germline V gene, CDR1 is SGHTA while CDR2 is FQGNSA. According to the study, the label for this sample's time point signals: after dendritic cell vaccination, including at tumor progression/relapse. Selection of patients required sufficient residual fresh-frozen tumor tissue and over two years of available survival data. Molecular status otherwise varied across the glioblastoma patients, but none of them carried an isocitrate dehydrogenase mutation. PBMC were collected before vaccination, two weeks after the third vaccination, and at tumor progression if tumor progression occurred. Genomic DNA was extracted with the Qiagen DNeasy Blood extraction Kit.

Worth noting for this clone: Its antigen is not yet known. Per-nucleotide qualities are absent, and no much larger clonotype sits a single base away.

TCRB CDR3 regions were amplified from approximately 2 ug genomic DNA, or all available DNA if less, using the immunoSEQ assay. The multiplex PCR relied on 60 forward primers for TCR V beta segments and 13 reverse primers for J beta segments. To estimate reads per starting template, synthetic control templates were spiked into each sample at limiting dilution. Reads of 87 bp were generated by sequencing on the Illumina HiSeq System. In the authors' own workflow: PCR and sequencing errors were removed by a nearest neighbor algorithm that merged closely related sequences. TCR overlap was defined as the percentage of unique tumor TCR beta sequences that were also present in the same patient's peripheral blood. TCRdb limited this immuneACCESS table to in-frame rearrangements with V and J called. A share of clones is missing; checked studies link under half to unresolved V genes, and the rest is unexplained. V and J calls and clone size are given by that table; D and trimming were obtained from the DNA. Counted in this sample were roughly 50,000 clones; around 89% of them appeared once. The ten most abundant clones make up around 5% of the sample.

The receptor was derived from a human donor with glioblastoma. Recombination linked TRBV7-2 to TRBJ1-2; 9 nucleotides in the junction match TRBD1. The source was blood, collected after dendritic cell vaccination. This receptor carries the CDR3 CASSLAQGATYGYTF. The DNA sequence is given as TGTGCCAGCAGCTTAGCACAGGGGGCAACCTATGGCTACACCTTC.